The rows below give T cell receptor beta chains drawn from one sample of a study of cytotoxic CD8 clonotypes in ibrutinib-treated CLL. Profiled with immunoSEQ multiplex PCR; TCRdb holds only in-frame clones, not every one. The top ten clones hold around half of a sample with roughly 30,000 clones, roughly three quarters of them seen once. Sample: PBMCs, taken after 36 months of ibrutinib treatment. All receptors come from a human donor with chronic lymphocytic leukemia. The CDR3 runs from the conserved cysteine through the conserved F or W. A D gene is named only where the DNA matches it firmly. Some rows have no size entry. The others give once, few or many, or a class for an expanded clone.

J,V,size,D,CDR3,DNA
TRBJ1-5,TRBV19,NA,TRBD1,CASSPGQGGQPQHF,TGTGCCAGTAGCCCGGGACAGGGAGGTCAGCCCCAGCATTTT
TRBJ2-7,TRBV2,NA,NA,CASRRGGSYEQYF,TGTGCCAGCAGGAGGGGTGGGTCCTACGAGCAGTACTTC
TRBJ2-5,TRBV10-3,few,NA,CAISEQVETQYF,TGTGCCATCAGTGAACAGGTTGAGACCCAGTACTTC
TRBJ2-1,TRBV29-1,NA,NA,CSVEDRGRSTDEQFF,TGCAGCGTTGAAGATCGGGGACGGAGCACCGATGAGCAGTTCTTC
TRBJ1-2,TRBV7-3,NA,NA,CASSLQGDYGYTF,TGTGCCAGCAGCTTACAAGGGGACTATGGCTACACCTTC
TRBJ1-1,TRBV2,NA,NA,CASSLKNTEAFF,TGTGCCAGCAGTCTCAAGAACACTGAAGCTTTCTTT
TRBJ2-7,TRBV19,NA,NA,CATTLDRYSYEQYF,TGTGCCACCACCCTAGACAGGTATTCCTACGAGCAGTACTTC
TRBJ1-1,TRBV7-9,NA,NA,CASSPILPEAFF,TGTGCCAGCAGCCCCATTTTGCCAGAAGCTTTCTTT
TRBJ1-1,TRBV6-5,NA,NA,CASSPPGGFDTEAFF,TGTGCCAGCAGTCCGCCGGGAGGGTTCGACACTGAAGCTTTCTTT
TRBJ2-1,TRBV6-6,NA,NA,CASSYSHSNEQFF,TGTGCCAGCAGTTACTCCCATTCCAATGAGCAGTTCTTC
TRBJ2-3,TRBV7-3,few,NA,CASSSGTIGSTDTQYF,TGTGCCAGCAGCTCGGGGACGATCGGAAGCACAGATACGCAGTATTTT